The 31 T cell receptor beta chains reported below all come from one sample, sequenced in a study of blood T cell repertoires in COVID-19. Method: immunoSEQ multiplex PCR; TCRdb's copy keeps in-frame clones and lacks some. The table has roughly 160,000 clones, roughly 84% seen once. The specimen was PBMCs or T cells enriched from blood (not recorded which). These receptors were taken from an older woman who had recovered from COVID-19.

The V call is TRBV4-1, the J call TRBJ2-1; TRBD2 aligns across 9 bases. The CDR3 runs to 16 residues. The V and J ends lost 0 bases and 9 bases, in that order; junction bases with no gene match: 9. The germline V gene encodes CDR1 MGHRA and CDR2 YSYEKL. The CDR3 is CASSQDVRAGGGEQFF. Written as DNA, the CDR3 is TGCGCCAGCAGCCAAGATGTCCGAGCGGGAGGCGGTGAGCAGTTCTTC.

The chain combines TRBV15 with TRBJ2-5, with D perhaps matching TRBD2 (6 bases). The CDR3 is made up of 13 amino acids. Germline CDR1 is LNHNV and CDR2 is YYDKDF (reference sequence). Trimming shortened V by 6 bases and J by 5 bases, and 13 bases separated the two germline ends. In DNA, the CDR3 is TGTGCCACCAGTGGCGGGGCCGGTGAGACCCAGTACTTC. This translates into CATSGGAGETQYF.

The chain couples TRBV18 to TRBJ1-2; TRBD1 might be the D (5 bases). V lost 4 bases to trimming and J lost 4 bases, with 22 bases between them. CDR1 and CDR2 from the germline V gene are KGHSH and LQKENI. The CDR3 is made up of 17 amino acids. In DNA form, the CDR3 reads TGTGCCAGCTCACGCCCCAAACAGGAGCTCCGATCCTATGGCTACACCTTC. Translating gives CASSRPKQELRSYGYTF.

The chain recombines TRBV30 with TRBJ2-7; a weak D match, TRBD2 (6 bases). From germline, CDR1 is GTSNPN and CDR2 SVGIG (reference sequence). The CDR3 spans 13 residues. V gave up 5 bases and J gave up 6 bases, with 17 bases separating them. CDR3 bases: TGTGCCTGGTCTGCGGGACTCATGGCCGAGCAGTACTTC. Protein product: CAWSAGLMAEQYF. Drawing the rest from reference TRBV30 and TRBJ2-7, the complete variable domain is SQTIHQWPATLVQPVGSPLSLECTVEGTSNPNLYWYRQAAGRGLQLLFYSVGIGQISSEVPQNLSASRPQDRQFILSSKKLLLSDSGFYLCAWSAGLMAEQYFGPGTRLTVT.

The gene calls are TRBV4-1 and TRBJ1-5; D not certain. From germline, CDR1 is MGHRA and CDR2 YSYEKL. The CDR3 covers 15 residues. The V end lost 0 bases, the J end lost 10 bases, and 16 bases lay between the germline ends. The CDR3 region is CASSQDAATNVPQHF. Written as DNA, the CDR3 is TGCGCCAGCAGCCAAGATGCCGCCACAAACGTCCCCCAGCATTTT.

The count of this clone is one. V is TRBV11-3 and J is TRBJ2-1; TRBD1 matches at 10 bases. V was clipped by 1 base and J by 4 bases; unmatched bases: 1. Germline CDR1 is SGHNT and CDR2 is YENEEA. The CDR3 extends over 15 amino acids. CDR3 bases: TGTGCCAGCAGCTTAGGACAGGGGGCTTACAATGAGCAGTTCTTC. Residues: CASSLGQGAYNEQFF.

The genes are TRBV3-1 (or the pseudogene TRBV3-2) and TRBJ2-1; TRBD2 aligns across 10 bases. Germline trimming cut 0 bases from V and 8 bases from J; bases unmatched to any gene: 7. The CDR3 runs to 16 residues. In germline, CDR1 is LGHDT, CDR2 YNNKEL (reference sequence). CDR3 in DNA: TGTGCCAGCAGCCAAGAAGCGGGAGGGCCCTCCGATGAGCAGTTCTTC. Its protein is CASSQEAGGPSDEQFF.

This clone was observed a few times. V gene TRBV6-5 combines with J gene TRBJ1-2; 8 bases map to TRBD1. V dropped 1 base and J dropped 3; count of bases not matched to a gene: 4. Germline-derived CDR1 and CDR2 are MNHEY and SVGAGI. This CDR3 is built from 15 residues. CDR3 protein: CASSYFGQGDYGYTF. DNA for the CDR3: TGTGCCAGCAGTTACTTCGGACAGGGCGACTATGGCTACACCTTC.

The genes are TRBV27 and TRBJ2-6; 7 bases align to TRBD1. The CDR3 runs to 17 residues. In germline, CDR1 is MNHEY, CDR2 SMNVEV (reference sequence). The ends lost 5 bases at V and 0 bases at J; junction bases unmatched: 7. The CDR3 DNA sequence: TGTGCCAGCAGTCCTCGGGACAGCGTCTCTGGGGCCAACGTCCTGACTTTC. It codes for CASSPRDSVSGANVLTF.

The rearrangement uses TRBV29-1 and TRBJ1-1; 7 bases match TRBD1. Germline CDR1 is SQVTM and CDR2 is ANQGSEA. J gave up 5 bases and V 4 bases, and 7 bases lay outside the gene matches. This CDR3 spans 13 amino acids. The CDR3 DNA is TGCAGCGTTGCGCAGGGGGATATTACTGAAGCTTTCTTT. This encodes CSVAQGDITEAFF. The full variable domain, its missing parts supplied by reference TRBV29-1 and TRBJ1-1, is SAVISQKPSRDICQRGTSLTIQCQVDSQVTMMFWYRQQPGQSLTLIATANQGSEATYESGFVIDKFPISRPNLTFSTLTVSNMSPEDSSIYLCSVAQGDITEAFFGQGTRLTVV.

This chain connects TRBV5-1 to TRBJ2-3, with 8 nucleotides matching TRBD1. This CDR3 is 15 amino acids long. J lost 5 bases, V lost 3 bases, and 8 bases had no gene match. The germline CDR1 and CDR2 sequences are SGHRS and YFSETQ. The CDR3 sequence: CASSSGTGSGDTQYF. The CDR3 DNA follows: TGCGCCAGCAGCTCCGGGACAGGTAGTGGAGATACGCAGTATTTT.

The chain has TRBV7-2 and TRBJ1-1; D perhaps matches TRBD1 (6 bases). In germline, CDR1 is SGHTA, CDR2 FQGNSA. The CDR3 is 13 residues long. Between the trimmed V and J ends, which lost 7 bases and 0 bases, there was a span of 9 bases. CDR3 amino acids: CASNGQMNTEAFF. For the CDR3, the DNA is TGTGCCAGCAACGGACAGATGAACACTGAAGCTTTCTTT.

This chain connects TRBV29-1 to TRBJ2-1, with D maybe TRBD2 (6 bases). V lost 2 bases to trimming and J lost 9 bases, with 17 bases between them. This CDR3 is 14 amino acids long. Looked up from germline, CDR1 is SQVTM and CDR2 is ANQGSEA. For the CDR3, the DNA is TGCAGCGTTGAATGGGGAGGCAGTATGGTTGAGCAGTTCTTC. This codes for CSVEWGGSMVEQFF.

The chain uses TRBV28 and TRBJ1-3, with D unclear. The ends were cut back, 3 bases at V and 0 bases at J, with 6 bases in the middle. Germline values: CDR1 MDHEN, CDR2 SYDVKM. The CDR3 runs to 14 residues. The CDR3 is CASSLWASGNTIYF. In DNA, the CDR3 is TGTGCCAGCAGTTTGTGGGCCTCTGGAAACACCATATATTTT.

The rearrangement links TRBV5-6 to TRBJ1-4, with a weak D call TRBD1 (6 bases). The CDR3 runs to 14 residues. Looked up from germline, CDR1 is SGHDT and CDR2 is YYEEEE. The V gene lost 6 bases and the J gene lost 4 bases, with 13 bases spanning the gap. Here the CDR3 reads CASTMDSYNEKLFF. CDR3 nucleotide sequence: TGTGCCAGCACCATGGACAGCTATAATGAAAAACTGTTTTTT.

This chain links TRBV19 with TRBJ2-3; possibly TRBD2 for D (5 bases). The CDR3 extends over 15 amino acids. Trimming left V 6 bases short and J 4 bases short, with 17 bases between. Looked up from germline, CDR1 is LNHDA and CDR2 is SQIVND (reference sequence). In DNA form, the CDR3 reads TGTGCCAGTAGCCGTATGGGTGTGGAGGCAGATACGCAGTATTTT. It encodes CASSRMGVEADTQYF.

The rearrangement joins TRBV7-2 to TRBJ2-1, with 13 bases matching TRBD2. V dropped 1 base and J dropped 16; count of bases not matched to a gene: 7. Germline V lookup: CDR1 SGHTA, CDR2 FQGNSA. CDR3 length: 14 amino acids. CDR3 nucleotides: TGTGCCAGCAGCTTAGAGAGGGGACTAGCGGGACTATTCTTC. Amino acid sequence: CASSLERGLAGLFF.

The V call is TRBV6-5, the J call TRBJ2-5; D is possibly TRBD1 (6 bases). Germline V CDR1 and CDR2: MNHEY, SVGAGI. V lost 6 bases and J 3 bases, leaving 17 bases between the germline ends. The CDR3 contains 15 residues. As DNA, the CDR3 is TGTGCCAGCAGCCCCACCGGGACAAGAAAAGAGACCCAGTACTTC. Protein: CASSPTGTRKETQYF.

The chain couples TRBV5-4 to TRBJ1-3, with D possibly TRBD1 on 6 matching bases. The CDR3 has 17 amino acids. Trimming stripped 0 bases from V and 0 bases from J, with 13 bases between. Germline V gene lookup returns CDR1 SGHNT and CDR2 YYREEE (reference sequence). CDR3 region: CASSLVPGAGSGNTIYF. The CDR3 DNA reads as TGTGCCAGCAGCTTGGTACCAGGGGCAGGCTCTGGAAACACCATATATTTT.

V usage is TRBV6-5 and J usage is TRBJ2-7; weak D call: TRBD1 (5 bases). Trimming removed 2 bases from V and 3 bases from J, with 14 bases in between. The CDR3 length is 15 residues. Germline V gives CDR1 MNHEY, CDR2 SVGAGI. The CDR3 loop reads CASSYGATAGYEQYF. DNA for the CDR3: TGTGCCAGCAGTTACGGGGCAACGGCAGGCTACGAGCAGTACTTC.

This clone has more than one count but fewer than ten. The chain couples TRBV7-8 to TRBJ1-2, with TRBD1 matching over 8 bases. Losses at the gene ends were 4 bases for V and 7 bases for J; bases not matched to a gene: 11. CDR3 length: 15 residues. CDR1 and CDR2 (germline): SGHVS, FQNEAQ. CDR3 nucleotides: TGTGCCAGCAGCTCCCGGACAGGGAGAGGCTCTGGCTACACCTTC. This gives the protein CASSSRTGRGSGYTF.

The CDR3 protein is CASSKRGGGGEKLFF. The CDR3 coding sequence is TGTGCCAGCAGCAAAAGAGGCGGGGGCGGGGAAAAACTGTTTTTT. This rearrangement joins TRBV4-2 to TRBJ1-4; the D gene is possibly TRBD1 (6 bases). Per germline, CDR1 LGHNA and CDR2 YNFKEQ. The CDR3 sequence is 15 residues long. The V and J ends lost 5 bases and 8 bases respectively, with 18 bases between them.

The rearrangement uses TRBV5-1 and TRBJ2-2; possibly TRBD1 for D (6 bases). Trimming stripped 5 bases from V and 7 bases from J, with 21 bases between. This CDR3 is built from 16 residues. Germline assignment: CDR1 SGHRS and CDR2 YFSETQ. The CDR3 here is CASRLQGILSSGELFF. CDR3 nucleotide sequence: TGCGCCAGCAGGTTACAGGGCATTCTTTCGAGCGGGGAGCTGTTTTTT. Full variable domain (missing parts from reference TRBV5-1 and TRBJ2-2): KAGVTQTPRYLIKTRGQQVTLSCSPISGHRSVSWYQQTPGQGLQFLFEYFSETQRNKGNFPGRFSGRQFSNSRSEMNVSTLELGDSALYLCASRLQGILSSGELFFGEGSRLTVL.

This clone was observed a single time. The chain is built from TRBV5-6 and TRBJ1-2; 11 nucleotides align to TRBD1. The CDR3 length is 18 residues. V trimming: 4 bases; J trimming: 4 bases; junction bases outside the gene matches: 15. CDR1 and CDR2 (germline): SGHDT, YYEEEE. CDR3 coding DNA: TGTGCCAGCAGCACCGGAGAGTTTGGACAGGGGGCTAGCTATGGCTACACCTTC. Its protein is CASSTGEFGQGASYGYTF.

The chain carries TRBV9 and TRBJ1-2, with 10 bases aligning to TRBD1. This CDR3 region has 15 residues. V lost 4 bases to trimming and J lost 0 bases; unmatched junction nucleotides: 3. The germline gives CDR1 SGDLS, CDR2 YYNGEE. This CDR3 reads CASSPGQGANYGYTF. The CDR3, as DNA: TGTGCCAGCAGCCCAGGACAGGGGGCTAACTATGGCTACACCTTC.

This clone was detected only a few times. V usage is TRBV28 and J usage is TRBJ1-4; 10 nucleotides line up with TRBD1. Germline assignment: CDR1 MDHEN and CDR2 SYDVKM. This CDR3 contains 17 residues. V lost 5 bases to trimming and J lost 5 bases; unmatched junction nucleotides: 11. CDR3 sequence reads: CASSTRDRGFRNEKLFF. The DNA of the CDR3 is TGTGCCAGCAGTACCCGGGACAGGGGATTCCGGAATGAAAAACTGTTTTTT.

This clone is a singleton in its sample. The rearrangement links TRBV5-1 to TRBJ2-2; TRBD1 matches 8 bases. Germline CDR1 is SGHRS and CDR2 is YFSETQ. After removal of 1 base from V and 6 bases from J, the junction contained 5 bases not matched to a gene. CDR3 length: 15 residues. The chain's CDR3 is CASSLWQDRAGELFF. The CDR3 DNA sequence: TGCGCCAGCAGCTTGTGGCAGGACAGGGCCGGGGAGCTGTTTTTT.

V gene TRBV12-3 or TRBV12-4 combines with J gene TRBJ1-3; D is undetermined. CDR3 size: 13 residues. The V and J ends lost 3 bases and 0 bases respectively, with 3 bases between them. For the CDR3, the DNA is TGTGCCAGCAGTTTGAGCTCTGGAAACACCATATATTTT. Protein product: CASSLSSGNTIYF.

The J gene is TRBJ1-2, the V gene TRBV5-1; no firm D call. CDR3 length: 14 amino acids. Germline V gives CDR1 SGHRS, CDR2 YFSETQ. Between the trimmed V and J ends, which lost 0 bases and 8 bases, there was a span of 14 bases. The CDR3 DNA reads TGCGCCAGCAGCTTGGATGATGGGAGGAGGGGCTACACCTTC. Translation: CASSLDDGRRGYTF.

The chain couples TRBV28 to TRBJ1-5; D is unresolved. The CDR3 length is 16 residues. The germline V gene has CDR1 MDHEN and CDR2 SYDVKM. The V end was cut by 5 bases, the J end by 2 bases, with 16 bases between. CDR3 sequence: CASSPPYQSGNQPQHF. Written as DNA, the CDR3 is TGTGCCAGCAGTCCCCCTTATCAGTCCGGCAATCAGCCCCAGCATTTT.

The chain uses TRBV3-1 (or the pseudogene TRBV3-2) and TRBJ2-1; tentative D call: TRBD2 (5 bases). The CDR3 extends over 13 amino acids. The ends were cut back, 1 base at V and 13 bases at J, with 14 bases in the middle. Germline CDR1 and CDR2: LGHDT and YNNKEL (reference sequence). The CDR3, as DNA: TGTGCCAGCAGCCAAGGGGCGGGCGGAAACCAGTTCTTC. Translated: CASSQGAGGNQFF.